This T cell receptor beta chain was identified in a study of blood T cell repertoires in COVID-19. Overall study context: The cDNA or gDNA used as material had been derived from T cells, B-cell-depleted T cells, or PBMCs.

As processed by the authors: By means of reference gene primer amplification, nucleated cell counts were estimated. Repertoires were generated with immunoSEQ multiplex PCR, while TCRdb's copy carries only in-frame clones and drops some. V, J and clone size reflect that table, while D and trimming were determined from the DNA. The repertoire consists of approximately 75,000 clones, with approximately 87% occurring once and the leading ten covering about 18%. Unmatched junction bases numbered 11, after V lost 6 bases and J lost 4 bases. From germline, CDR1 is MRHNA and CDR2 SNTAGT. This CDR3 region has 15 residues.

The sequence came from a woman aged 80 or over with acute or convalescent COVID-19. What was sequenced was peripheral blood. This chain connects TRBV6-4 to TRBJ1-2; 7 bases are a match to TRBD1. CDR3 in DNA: TGTGCCAGCAGCCCCGGGACAGATTCTTCCTATGGCTACACCTTC. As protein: CASSPGTDSSYGYTF.